Following are 9 T cell receptor beta chains from one sample sequenced in a study of yellow fever vaccine responses in identical twins. Via MiXCR, TCRdb re-called the RT-PCR reads, giving one row per CDR3 protein. The sample contains roughly 15,000 distinct CDR3 sequences, about 88% of which appear only once. Sequenced here: T cells from blood (PBMCs), unsorted or a sorted subset (not recorded which), sampled before or after yellow fever vaccination (not recorded which). The receptors originated from a woman in her late teens or twenties who received the yellow fever vaccine.

The V and J genes are TRBV5-1 and TRBJ1-1; D gene unclear. Germline CDR1 is SGHRS and CDR2 is YFSETQ. The CDR3 contains 15 residues. With 4 bases removed from V and 0 bases from J, the gap between germline ends came to 13 bases. The CDR3 DNA reads TGCGCCAGCAGCCCCCAAGTCGGAGTGAACACTGAAGCTTTCTTT. Translation: CASSPQVGVNTEAFF.

The gene calls are TRBV12-3 or TRBV12-4 and TRBJ2-7, with TRBD1 as a possible D gene (5 bases). With 4 bases removed from V and 6 bases from J, the gap between germline ends came to 13 bases. CDR3 size: 13 residues. Written as DNA, the CDR3 is TGTGCCAGCAGTTGGGGCAATTCGGGCGAGCAGTACTTC. It specifies CASSWGNSGEQYF.

The chain links TRBV5-1 to TRBJ2-5; no definite D call. The CDR3 spans 16 residues. CDR1 is SGHRS and CDR2 is YFSETQ in the germline V gene. The ends were cut back, 0 bases at V and 5 bases at J, with 17 bases in the middle. The CDR3 is CASSLGGLSSVETQYF. DNA for the CDR3: TGCGCCAGCAGCTTGGGGGGTCTTTCGTCGGTGGAGACCCAGTACTTC.

V and J are TRBV3-1 and TRBJ2-1; D remains unclear. Germline loops: CDR1 LGHDT, CDR2 YNNKEL (reference sequence). Trimming took 2 bases from V and 8 from J, leaving 7 bases between them. This CDR3 region has 12 residues. CDR3: CASSQSWDEQFF. CDR3 in DNA: TGTGCCAGCAGCCAAAGTTGGGATGAGCAGTTCTTC.

The chain has TRBV11-3 and TRBJ2-7, with TRBD2 matching over 8 bases. The CDR3 is 17 amino acids. Germline lookup yields CDR1 SGHNT and CDR2 YENEEA. The V gene end was trimmed by 5 bases and the J gene end by 5 bases; junction bases not matched to a gene: 17. CDR3 DNA sequence: TGTGCCAGCAGCCACCGAAGTGGACTAGCTACTTCGAACGAGCAGTACTTC. Residues: CASSHRSGLATSNEQYF.

This sequence joins TRBV10-3 and TRBJ1-1; D is unresolved. The CDR3 extends over 13 amino acids. Trimming took 3 bases from V and 2 from J, leaving 7 bases between them. The germline CDR1 and CDR2 sequences are ENHRY and SYGVKD. CDR3 sequence reads: CAISEHINTEAFF. CDR3 nucleotides: TGTGCCATCAGTGAACACATCAACACTGAAGCTTTCTTT.

CDR3 sequence (DNA): TGTGCCACCAGCCCCGACCGAATCTCCTACGAGCAGTACGTC. It encodes CATSPDRISYEQYV. The V gene is TRBV15, the J gene TRBJ2-7; D is unresolved. Trimming stripped 5 bases from V and 0 bases from J, with 11 bases between. CDR1 and CDR2 from the germline V gene are LNHNV and YYDKDF (reference sequence). The CDR3 covers 14 residues.

The rearrangement uses TRBV7-9 and TRBJ2-2, with a possible D match to TRBD1 (5 bases). The CDR3 length is 17 residues. CDR1 and CDR2 (germline): SEHNR, FQNEAQ (reference sequence). Trimming shortened V by 2 bases and J by 3 bases, and 16 bases separated the two germline ends. The CDR3: CASSLLGPGFDTGELFF. The DNA of the CDR3 is TGTGCCAGCAGCTTATTAGGTCCAGGGTTTGACACCGGGGAGCTGTTTTTT.

The chain recombines TRBV7-2 with TRBJ2-5; perhaps TRBD1 as D (6 bases). Trimming removed 8 bases at V and 1 base at J, with 11 bases between. CDR3 length equals 13 residues. CDR1 and CDR2 from the germline V gene are SGHTA and FQGNSA. In DNA form, the CDR3 reads TGTGCCAGCCGGGGACAACCCCAAGAGACCCAGTACTTC. This sequence encodes CASRGQPQETQYF. Supplemented by reference TRBV7-2 and TRBJ2-5, the full variable domain reads GAGVSQSPSNKVTEKGKDVELRCDPISGHTALYWYRQSLGQGLEFLIYFQGNSAPDKSGLPSDRFSAERTGGSVSTLTIQRTQQEDSAVYLCASRGQPQETQYFGPGTRLLVL.